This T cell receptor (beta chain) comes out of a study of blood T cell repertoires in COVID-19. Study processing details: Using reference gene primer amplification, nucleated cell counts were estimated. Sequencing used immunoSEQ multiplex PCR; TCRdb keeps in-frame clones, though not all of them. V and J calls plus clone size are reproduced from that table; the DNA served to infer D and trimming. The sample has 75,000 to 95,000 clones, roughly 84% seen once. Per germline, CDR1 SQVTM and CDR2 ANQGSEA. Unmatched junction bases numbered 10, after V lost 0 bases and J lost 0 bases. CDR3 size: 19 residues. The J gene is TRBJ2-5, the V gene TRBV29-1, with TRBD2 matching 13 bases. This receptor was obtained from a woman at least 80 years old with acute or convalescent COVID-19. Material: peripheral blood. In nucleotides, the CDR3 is TGCAGCGTTGAAGATAGCCGGACTAGCGGGGGATCGTACCAAGAGACCCAGTACTTC. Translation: CSVEDSRTSGGSYQETQYF.